These T cell receptor beta chains were read from a single sample in a study of beta chain features in type 1 diabetes. Repertoires were generated with immunoSEQ multiplex PCR, while TCRdb's copy carries only in-frame clones and drops some. The data hold about 320,000 clones, with around 13% observed a single time. The sample consisted of central memory CD4+ T cells from blood. The receptors derive from a man aged 25-45 years in good health. Each CDR3 is given with its conserved first and last residue. The D gene is left open where the match is weak. Expanded clones are given a class, and other clones once, few, many or no size at all.

.	few	TRBV28	TRBJ1-2	CASSLWTKNYGYTF	TGTGCCAGCAGTTTATGGACGAAAAACTATGGCTACACCTTC
.	.	TRBV7-2	TRBJ1-2	CAKTAVNYGYTF	TGTGCCAAGACGGCCGTTAACTATGGCTACACCTTC
.	few	TRBV2	TRBJ2-1	CASRTSALDEQFF	TGTGCCAGCAGGACTAGTGCGCTGGATGAGCAGTTCTTC
TRBD1	few	TRBV29-1	TRBJ1-2	CSVGPAGQGNYGYTF	TGCAGCGTTGGCCCCGCCGGACAGGGAAACTATGGCTACACCTTC
.	.	TRBV7-8	TRBJ1-4	CASSTKTTGAGLFF	TGTGCCAGCAGCACAAAGACGACGGGAGCAGGACTGTTTTTT
TRBD2	.	TRBV10-3	TRBJ2-5	CAISVTSGDPGTQYF	TGTGCCATCAGTGTAACTAGCGGGGACCCAGGGACCCAGTACTTC
TRBD2	few	TRBV5-1	TRBJ2-2	CASSLLAGEVGELFF	TGCGCCAGCAGCTTGCTAGCGGGAGAGGTCGGGGAGCTGTTTTTT
TRBD2	.	TRBV5-4	TRBJ2-7	CASSMTSGSSYEQYF	TGTGCCAGCAGTATGACTAGCGGGAGCTCCTACGAGCAGTACTTC
.	.	TRBV19	TRBJ2-5	CATSSPGGQETQYF	TGTGCCACATCCTCCCCCGGCGGCCAAGAGACCCAGTACTTC
.	once	TRBV10-3	TRBJ2-5	CAISPRRDSRGVTQYF	TGTGCCATCAGTCCAAGGCGGGACTCCCGGGGAGTGACCCAGTACTTC
.	many	TRBV10-3	TRBJ2-5	CAISVTGRETQYF	TGTGCCATCAGTGTTACGGGGCGTGAGACCCAGTACTTC
.	.	TRBV7-2	TRBJ1-1	CASSQDRNTEAFF	TGTGCCAGCAGCCAGGACAGAAACACTGAAGCTTTCTTT
.	once	TRBV11-3	TRBJ2-3	CASSLSPQRSTDTQYF	TGTGCCAGCAGCTTAAGCCCCCAGCGGAGCACAGATACGCAGTATTTT
.	.	TRBV2	TRBJ1-1	CASSESGYTEAFF	TGTGCCAGCAGTGAATCAGGATACACTGAAGCTTTCTTT
.	.	TRBV27	TRBJ2-7	CASSLAGNSYEQYF	TGTGCCAGCAGTTTAGCCGGGAACTCCTACGAGCAGTACTTC
.	.	TRBV9	TRBJ2-4	CASSGLDAGKNIQYF	TGTGCCAGCAGCGGGTTAGATGCCGGCAAAAACATTCAGTACTTC
.	few	TRBV11-2	TRBJ2-5	CASSFNTGQKETQYF	TGTGCCAGCAGCTTTAATACAGGGCAGAAGGAGACCCAGTACTTC
.	few	TRBV6-5	TRBJ1-2	CASRKDYGYTF	TGTGCCAGCAGGAAGGACTATGGCTACACCTTC
.	few	TRBV7-2	TRBJ1-5	CASSLRGQGQPQHF	TGTGCCAGCAGCTTACGTGGCCAGGGACAGCCCCAGCATTTT
TRBD1	.	TRBV7-9	TRBJ1-6	CASTKSGQDNSPLHF	TGTGCCAGCACCAAGTCGGGACAGGATAATTCACCCCTCCACTTT
.	few	TRBV2	TRBJ1-2	CASSEVDPRNYGYTF	TGTGCCAGCAGTGAAGTGGACCCTAGAAACTATGGCTACACCTTC
.	few	TRBV6-1	TRBJ1-4	CASRTQGSADKLFF	TGTGCCAGCAGAACACAGGGATCGGCGGATAAACTGTTTTTT
.	.	TRBV7-8	TRBJ2-5	CASSPVVGSETQYF	TGTGCCAGCAGCCCCGTAGTAGGCTCCGAGACCCAGTACTTC
TRBD2	few	TRBV5-6	TRBJ2-5	CASSLAPNGGETQYF	TGTGCCAGCAGCTTGGCCCCAAACGGGGGGGAGACCCAGTACTTC
TRBD1	few	TRBV5-4	TRBJ2-5	CASSPGQGHQETQYF	TGTGCCAGCAGCCCGGGACAGGGCCACCAAGAGACCCAGTACTTC
.	.	TRBV4-2	TRBJ2-3	CASSQEGLASPTDTQYF	TGTGCCAGCAGCCAAGAGGGTTTGGCTAGCCCCACAGATACGCAGTATTTT
.	many	TRBV5-1	TRBJ2-2	CASTPEGRGEEFF	TGCGCCAGCACCCCGGAGGGCAGGGGCGAGGAGTTTTTT
.	few	TRBV11-2	TRBJ2-1	CASSLEYLEQFF	TGTGCCAGCAGCTTAGAATACCTTGAGCAGTTCTTC
.	.	TRBV19	TRBJ1-2	CASSSKVNYGYTF	TGTGCCAGTAGTTCGAAAGTTAACTATGGCTACACCTTC
.	few	TRBV5-1	TRBJ1-4	CASSLAGVTNEKLFF	TGCGCCAGCAGCTTGGCCGGGGTGACTAATGAAAAACTGTTTTTT
.	few	TRBV10-3	TRBJ2-4	CAISEPTGTQNIQYF	TGTGCCATCAGTGAGCCCACAGGGACACAAAACATTCAGTACTTC
.	.	TRBV14	TRBJ1-2	CASSKGFGVHGYTF	TGTGCCAGCAGCAAGGGTTTTGGGGTGCACGGCTACACCTTC
TRBD2	.	TRBV11-1	TRBJ2-5	CASSLSRSGSGGETQYF	TGTGCCAGCAGCTTATCCCGGAGCGGGAGTGGAGGGGAGACCCAGTACTTC
.	.	TRBV30	TRBJ1-1	CAWSVGGNTEAFF	TGTGCCTGGAGTGTCGGAGGGAACACTGAAGCTTTCTTT
TRBD1	few	TRBV11-3	TRBJ2-5	CASNQGARETQYF	TGTGCCAGCAACCAGGGGGCTCGGGAGACCCAGTACTTC
TRBD1	few	TRBV6-5	TRBJ2-5	CASSETRQGPQYF	TGTGCCAGCAGTGAGACAAGACAGGGGCCCCAGTACTTC
.	.	TRBV19	TRBJ1-2	CASMGITGSYGYTF	TGTGCCAGTATGGGTATTACAGGGAGCTATGGCTACACCTTC
.	.	TRBV2	TRBJ2-1	CASSPRDGSYNEQFF	TGTGCCAGCAGTCCCCGGGACGGATCCTACAATGAGCAGTTCTTC
TRBD1	few	TRBV6-5	TRBJ1-2	CASRDRVDGYTF	TGTGCCAGCAGGGACAGGGTAGATGGCTACACCTTC
.	.	TRBV27	TRBJ1-6	CASNRPFLPLHF	TGTGCCAGTAATAGGCCCTTCCTTCCCCTCCACTTT
.	many	TRBV5-6	TRBJ2-2	CASTAGGGTNTGELFF	TGTGCCAGCACCGCTGGGGGAGGAACGAACACCGGGGAGCTGTTTTTT
.	.	TRBV7-6	TRBJ2-2	CASSQITGKTGELFF	TGTGCCAGCAGCCAGATTACAGGGAAGACCGGGGAGCTGTTTTTT